The 14 T cell receptor beta chains presented below share a single source sample, sequenced in a study of blood T cell repertoires in COVID-19. Assay used: immunoSEQ multiplex PCR; TCRdb lists only in-frame clones, some missing. Of about 260,000 clones in the sample, approximately 86% were seen once. Sequencing used peripheral blood. The source of these receptors is a man in his forties or fifties who had recovered from COVID-19.

In this sample, this clone turned up once. The chain joins TRBV2 to TRBJ2-7, with a possible D match to TRBD1 (5 bases). This CDR3 comprises 14 residues. In germline, CDR1 is SNHLY, CDR2 FYNNEI. Trimming cost V 7 bases and J 5 bases, with 18 bases left between them. Written as DNA, the CDR3 is TGTGCCAGCATCCCAGACAGCCGCTTCCACGAGCAGTACTTC. Its translation is CASIPDSRFHEQYF.

The chain couples TRBV30 to TRBJ2-7; D not certain. The V gene's germline CDR1 is GTSNPN and CDR2 SVGIG (reference sequence). Trimming took 3 bases from V and 5 from J, leaving 11 bases between them. The CDR3 has 12 amino acids. The CDR3 DNA sequence: TGTGCCTGGAGCGACCTAGATGACGAGCAGTACTTC. This sequence encodes CAWSDLDDEQYF.

In its sample, this clone was seen a few times. CDR3 coding DNA: TGTGCCAGCAGCGTAGATGGGGCCAGCTACACCTTC. Translation: CASSVDGASYTF. This chain uses TRBV9 with TRBJ1-2, with D tentatively TRBD1 (5 bases). CDR3 size: 12 residues. V dropped 0 bases and J dropped 9 bases, with 9 bases sitting between them. In germline, CDR1 is SGDLS, CDR2 YYNGEE.

The chain uses TRBV6-2 or TRBV6-3 and TRBJ2-7, with 7 bases lining up with TRBD1. V was clipped by 5 bases and J by 0 bases; unmatched bases: 10. The CDR3 is 16 residues long. CDR1 MNHEY and CDR2 SVGEGT come from the germline V gene. CDR3 region: CASSHPGQRNSYEQYF. CDR3 sequence (DNA): TGTGCCAGCAGTCATCCGGGACAGAGAAACTCCTACGAGCAGTACTTC.

V is TRBV5-5 and J is TRBJ1-4; D not certain. Germline assignment: CDR1 SGHKS and CDR2 YYEKEE (reference sequence). Trimming removed 0 bases from V and 5 bases from J, with 14 bases in between. This CDR3 has 16 amino acids. Here the CDR3 DNA reads TGTGCCAGCAGCTTGGTTGTATCAGGCCTAAATGAAAAACTGTTTTTT. This gives the protein CASSLVVSGLNEKLFF.

The V call is TRBV18, the J call TRBJ1-5; the D gene is possibly TRBD1 (6 bases). There are 15 residues in the CDR3. The germline V gene has CDR1 KGHSH and CDR2 LQKENI. V dropped 4 bases and J dropped 3 bases, with 13 bases sitting between them. The CDR3 nucleotides are TGTGCCAGCTCACTCTCCAGGGGACCCAATCAGCCCCAGCATTTT. This codes for CASSLSRGPNQPQHF.

The gene calls are TRBV5-1 and TRBJ2-2; D is perhaps TRBD1 (6 bases). In germline, CDR1 is SGHRS, CDR2 YFSETQ. V was clipped by 0 bases and J by 4 bases, with 19 bases between them. The CDR3 is 18 residues long. DNA for the CDR3: TGCGCCAGCAGCTTGGGAATAGGGGGACGCCGTAGCACCGGGGAGCTGTTTTTT. It yields the protein CASSLGIGGRRSTGELFF.

J is TRBJ1-2 and V is TRBV5-1, with D possibly being TRBD1 (5 bases). V lost 1 base and J 6 bases, leaving 13 bases between the germline ends. Germline loops: CDR1 SGHRS, CDR2 YFSETQ. CDR3 length: 14 amino acids. CDR3 in amino acids: CASSLYGGENGYTF. CDR3 sequence (DNA): TGCGCCAGCAGCTTGTACGGAGGGGAGAATGGCTACACCTTC.

V is TRBV9 and J is TRBJ2-1; TRBD2 matches at 9 bases. CDR3 length: 16 amino acids. Germline assignment: CDR1 SGDLS and CDR2 YYNGEE. V lost 0 bases, J lost 6 bases, and 7 bases stayed unmatched. The CDR3 protein is CASSVEAGGFSNEQFF. The CDR3 DNA follows: TGTGCCAGCAGCGTAGAGGCGGGGGGGTTTTCCAATGAGCAGTTCTTC. Full variable domain (missing parts from reference TRBV9 and TRBJ2-1): DSGVTQTPKHLITATGQRVTLRCSPRSGDLSVYWYQQSLDQGLQFLIQYYNGEERAKGNILERFSAQQFPDLHSELNLSSLELGDSALYFCASSVEAGGFSNEQFFGPGTRLTVL.

The chain is built from TRBV4-1 and TRBJ1-2, with D possibly being TRBD1 (6 bases). Trimming took 1 base from V and 5 from J, leaving 20 bases between them. Germline V lookup: CDR1 MGHRA, CDR2 YSYEKL. The CDR3 spans 17 residues. The CDR3 protein is CASSQVGGQAYRYGYTF. Here the CDR3 DNA reads TGCGCCAGCAGCCAAGTGGGGGGGCAGGCCTATAGGTATGGCTACACCTTC.

The CDR3 is CASSPPGIGPVHYGYTF. The CDR3 DNA reads TGTGCCAGCAGCCCCCCCGGGATAGGGCCAGTACACTATGGCTACACCTTC. V is TRBV7-9 and J is TRBJ1-2, with D unresolved. Germline V gives CDR1 SEHNR, CDR2 FQNEAQ (reference sequence). The CDR3 loop spans 17 amino acids. Trimming removed 5 bases from V and 3 bases from J, with 22 bases in between.

The V call is TRBV4-2, the J call TRBJ1-2, with 9 bases lining up with TRBD1. V gave up 4 bases and J gave up 2 bases; unmatched junction bases: 2. The CDR3 contains 14 residues. Germline values: CDR1 LGHNA, CDR2 YNFKEQ. In nucleotides, the CDR3 is TGTGCCAGCAGCCGGACAGGGGACAACTATGGCTACACCTTC. It specifies CASSRTGDNYGYTF.

The chain employs TRBV19 and TRBJ2-5; 9 nucleotides align to TRBD2. The CDR3 is 15 residues long. Germline values: CDR1 LNHDA, CDR2 SQIVND (reference sequence). Germline trimming cut 4 bases from V and 4 bases from J; bases unmatched to any gene: 7. The CDR3 nucleotides read TGTGCCAGTAGTACCCTAGCGGGAACAGTAGAGACCCAGTACTTC. Translated: CASSTLAGTVETQYF.

The rearrangement links TRBV7-2 to TRBJ2-7; 12 bases agree with TRBD2. CDR1 is SGHTA, CDR2 FQGNSA, per germline. The CDR3 length is 13 residues. J was trimmed by 13 bases and V by 0 bases; bases with no gene match: 4. The chain's CDR3 is CASSLARTSGIYF. The DNA for the CDR3 is TGTGCCAGCAGCTTAGCGAGGACTAGCGGGATATACTTC.